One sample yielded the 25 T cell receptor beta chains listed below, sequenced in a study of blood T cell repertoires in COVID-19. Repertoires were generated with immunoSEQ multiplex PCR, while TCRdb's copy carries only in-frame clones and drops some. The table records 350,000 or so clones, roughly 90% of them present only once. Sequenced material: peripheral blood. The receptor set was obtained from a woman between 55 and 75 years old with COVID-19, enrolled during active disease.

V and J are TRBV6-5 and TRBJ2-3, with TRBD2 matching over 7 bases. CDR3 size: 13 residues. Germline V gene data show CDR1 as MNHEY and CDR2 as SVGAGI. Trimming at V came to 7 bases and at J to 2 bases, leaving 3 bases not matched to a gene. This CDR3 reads CASTGTITDTQYF. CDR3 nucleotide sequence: TGTGCCAGCACCGGGACTATCACAGATACGCAGTATTTT.

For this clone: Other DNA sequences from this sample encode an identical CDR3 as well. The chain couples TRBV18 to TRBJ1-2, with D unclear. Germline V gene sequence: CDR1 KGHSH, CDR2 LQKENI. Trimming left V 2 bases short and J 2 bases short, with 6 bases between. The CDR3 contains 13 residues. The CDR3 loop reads CASSPGGNYGYTF. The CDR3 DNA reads TGTGCCAGCTCACCAGGTGGCAACTATGGCTACACCTTC.

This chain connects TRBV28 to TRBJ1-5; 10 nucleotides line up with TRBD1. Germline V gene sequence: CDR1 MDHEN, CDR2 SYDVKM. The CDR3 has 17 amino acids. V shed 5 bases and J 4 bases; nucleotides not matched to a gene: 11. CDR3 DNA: TGTGCCAGCAGTGGGGCGACAGGGGGCTTGCGGAATCAGCCCCAGCATTTT. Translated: CASSGATGGLRNQPQHF.

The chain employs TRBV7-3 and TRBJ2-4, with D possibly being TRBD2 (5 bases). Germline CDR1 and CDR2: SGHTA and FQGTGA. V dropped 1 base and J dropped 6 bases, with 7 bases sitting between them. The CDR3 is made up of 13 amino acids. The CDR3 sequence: CASSLNAGNIQYF. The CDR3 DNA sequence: TGTGCCAGCAGCTTAAATGCGGGAAACATTCAGTACTTC.

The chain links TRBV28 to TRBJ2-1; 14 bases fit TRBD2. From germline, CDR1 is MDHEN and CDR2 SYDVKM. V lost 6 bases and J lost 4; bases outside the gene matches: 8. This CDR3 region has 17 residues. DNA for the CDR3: TGTGCCAGCAGCCCCTGGACTAGCGGGGGGATTTACAATGAGCAGTTCTTC. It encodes CASSPWTSGGIYNEQFF.

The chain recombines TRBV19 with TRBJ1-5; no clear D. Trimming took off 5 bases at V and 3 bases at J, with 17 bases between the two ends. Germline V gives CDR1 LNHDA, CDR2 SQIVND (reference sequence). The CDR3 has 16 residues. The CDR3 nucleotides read TGTGCCAGTAGTTCCCGGGTCCAGATGATCAATCAGCCCCAGCATTTT. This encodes CASSSRVQMINQPQHF.

For the CDR3, the DNA is TGTGCCAGCAGTTCCGGACAGCTCCAAGAGACCCAGTACTTC. This codes for CASSSGQLQETQYF. The rearrangement uses TRBV5-5 and TRBJ2-5; possibly TRBD1 for D (6 bases). Trimming pared 5 bases from V and 1 base from J, leaving 12 bases between. The germline V gene has CDR1 SGHKS and CDR2 YYEKEE (reference sequence). The CDR3 loop spans 14 amino acids.

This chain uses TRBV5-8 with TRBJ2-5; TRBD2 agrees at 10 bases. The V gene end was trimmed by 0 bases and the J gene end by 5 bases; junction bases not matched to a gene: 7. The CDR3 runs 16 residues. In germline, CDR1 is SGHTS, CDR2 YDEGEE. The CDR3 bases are TGTGCCAGCAGCTTGGAAAGCGGGGGGGCTGGGGAGACCCAGTACTTC. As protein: CASSLESGGAGETQYF.

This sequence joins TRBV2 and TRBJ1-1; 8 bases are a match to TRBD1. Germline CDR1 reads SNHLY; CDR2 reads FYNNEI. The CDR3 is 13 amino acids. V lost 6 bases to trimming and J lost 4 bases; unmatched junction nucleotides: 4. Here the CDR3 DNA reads TGTGCCAGCAGCGTAACAGGGGGCACTGAAGCTTTCTTT. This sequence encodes CASSVTGGTEAFF.

The CDR3 DNA follows: TGTGCCAGCACCCTAGGCCCTAGCGGGGGATCTCAAGAGACCCAGTACTTC. Protein product: CASTLGPSGGSQETQYF. The chain employs TRBV2 and TRBJ2-5; 10 bases map to TRBD2. Germline CDR1 and CDR2: SNHLY and FYNNEI. J gave up 2 bases and V 7 bases, and 13 bases lay outside the gene matches. The CDR3 spans 17 residues.

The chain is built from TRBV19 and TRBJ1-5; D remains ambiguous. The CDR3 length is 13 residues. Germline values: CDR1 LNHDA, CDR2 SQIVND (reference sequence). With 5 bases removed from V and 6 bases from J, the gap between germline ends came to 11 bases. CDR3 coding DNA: TGTGCCAGTAGTCCAGAGGGTCCTCAGCCCCAGCATTTT. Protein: CASSPEGPQPQHF.

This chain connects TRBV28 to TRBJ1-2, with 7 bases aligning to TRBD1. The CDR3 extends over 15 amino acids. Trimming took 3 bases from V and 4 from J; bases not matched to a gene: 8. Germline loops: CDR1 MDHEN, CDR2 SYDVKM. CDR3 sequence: CASSLRQGVSYGYTF. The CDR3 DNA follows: TGTGCCAGCAGTTTGCGACAGGGAGTTAGCTATGGCTACACCTTC.

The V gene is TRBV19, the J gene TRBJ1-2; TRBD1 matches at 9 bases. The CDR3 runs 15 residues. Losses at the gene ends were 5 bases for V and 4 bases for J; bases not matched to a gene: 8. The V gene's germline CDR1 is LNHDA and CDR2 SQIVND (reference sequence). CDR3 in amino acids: CASSSRGQGAYGYTF. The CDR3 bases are TGTGCCAGTAGTTCCAGGGGACAGGGTGCCTATGGCTACACCTTC.

CDR3 DNA sequence: TGTGCCAGCAGCCAAGAGTCTAGCGGGGGCTACGAGCAGTACTTC. Encoded protein: CASSQESSGGYEQYF. The gene calls are TRBV4-2 and TRBJ2-7; 10 bases agree with TRBD2. The CDR3 totals 15 residues. Unmatched junction bases numbered 2, after V lost 0 bases and J lost 3 bases. The germline CDR1 and CDR2 sequences are LGHNA and YNFKEQ.

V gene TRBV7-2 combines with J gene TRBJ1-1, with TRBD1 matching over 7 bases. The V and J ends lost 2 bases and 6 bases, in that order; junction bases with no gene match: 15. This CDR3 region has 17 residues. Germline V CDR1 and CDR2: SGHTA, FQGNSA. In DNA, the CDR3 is TGTGCCAGCAGCTTATTTGCCGCCGGACAGGTGGTGGCTGAAGCTTTCTTT. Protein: CASSLFAAGQVVAEAFF. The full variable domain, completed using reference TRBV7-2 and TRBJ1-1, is GAGVSQSPSNKVTEKGKDVELRCDPISGHTALYWYRQSLGQGLEFLIYFQGNSAPDKSGLPSDRFSAERTGGSVSTLTIQRTQQEDSAVYLCASSLFAAGQVVAEAFFGQGTRLTVV.

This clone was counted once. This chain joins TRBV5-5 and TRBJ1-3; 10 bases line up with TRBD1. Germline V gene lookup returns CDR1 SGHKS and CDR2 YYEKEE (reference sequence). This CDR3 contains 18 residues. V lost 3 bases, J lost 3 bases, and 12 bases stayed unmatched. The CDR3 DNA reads TGTGCCAGCAGCTCATGGGACAGGGGATTCGTCGGTGGAAACACCATATATTTT. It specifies CASSSWDRGFVGGNTIYF.

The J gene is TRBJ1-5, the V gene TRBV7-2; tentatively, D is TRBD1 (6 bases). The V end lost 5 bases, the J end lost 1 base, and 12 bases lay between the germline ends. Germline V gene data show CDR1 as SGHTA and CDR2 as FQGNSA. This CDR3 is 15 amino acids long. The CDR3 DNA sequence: TGTGCCAGCAGCGCTGACAGGCTGAGCAATCAGCCCCAGCATTTT. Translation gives CASSADRLSNQPQHF.

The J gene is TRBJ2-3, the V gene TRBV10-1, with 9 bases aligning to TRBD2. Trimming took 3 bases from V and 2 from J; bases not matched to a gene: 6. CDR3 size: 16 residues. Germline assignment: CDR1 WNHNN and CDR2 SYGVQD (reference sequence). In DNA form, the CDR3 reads TGCGCCAGCAGTGAATTTAGCGGGGGTTTCACAGATACGCAGTATTTT. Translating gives CASSEFSGGFTDTQYF.

The chain's CDR3 is CASSFRQGGGYTF. CDR3 DNA: TGTGCCAGCAGTTTTAGACAGGGCGGGGGCTACACCTTC. This rearrangement joins TRBV12-3 or TRBV12-4 to TRBJ1-2, with 7 bases lining up with TRBD1. This CDR3 contains 13 residues. V shed 3 bases and J 8 bases; nucleotides not matched to a gene: 6.

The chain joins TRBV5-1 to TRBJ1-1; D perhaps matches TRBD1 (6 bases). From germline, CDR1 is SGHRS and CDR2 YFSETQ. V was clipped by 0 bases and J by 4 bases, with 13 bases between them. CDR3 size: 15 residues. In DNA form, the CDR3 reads TGCGCCAGCAGCTTGGTCCCAGGGGTAGGCACTGAAGCTTTCTTT. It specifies CASSLVPGVGTEAFF.

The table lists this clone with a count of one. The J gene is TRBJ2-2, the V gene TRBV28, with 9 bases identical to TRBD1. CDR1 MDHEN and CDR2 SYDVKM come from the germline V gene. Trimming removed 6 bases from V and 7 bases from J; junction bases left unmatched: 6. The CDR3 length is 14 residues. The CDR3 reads CASRGTGRIGELFF. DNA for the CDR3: TGTGCCAGCAGGGGGACAGGGCGAATCGGGGAGCTGTTTTTT. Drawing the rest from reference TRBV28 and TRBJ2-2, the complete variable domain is DVKVTQSSRYLVKRTGEKVFLECVQDMDHENMFWYRQDPGLGLRLIYFSYDVKMKEKGDIPEGYSVSREKKERFSLILESASTNQTSMYLCASRGTGRIGELFFGEGSRLTVL.

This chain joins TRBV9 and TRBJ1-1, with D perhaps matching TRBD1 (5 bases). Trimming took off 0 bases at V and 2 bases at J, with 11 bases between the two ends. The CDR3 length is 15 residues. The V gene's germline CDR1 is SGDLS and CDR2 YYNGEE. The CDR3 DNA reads TGTGCCAGCAGCGTAGAGGGCAGGGCTAACACTGAAGCTTTCTTT. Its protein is CASSVEGRANTEAFF.

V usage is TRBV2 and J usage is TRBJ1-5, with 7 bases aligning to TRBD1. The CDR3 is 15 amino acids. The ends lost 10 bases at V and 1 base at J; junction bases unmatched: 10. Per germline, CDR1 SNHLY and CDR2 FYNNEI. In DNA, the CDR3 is TGTGCCATTACGACAGGGTTGTCGAGCAATCAGCCCCAGCATTTT. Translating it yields CAITTGLSSNQPQHF.

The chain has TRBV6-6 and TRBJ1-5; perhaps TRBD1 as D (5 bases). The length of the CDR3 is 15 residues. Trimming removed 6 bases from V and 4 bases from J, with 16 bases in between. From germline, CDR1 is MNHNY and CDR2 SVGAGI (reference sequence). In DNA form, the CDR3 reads TGTGCCAGCAGGGGGGGTAGTCGTCAGAATCAGCCCCAGCATTTT. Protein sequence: CASRGGSRQNQPQHF.

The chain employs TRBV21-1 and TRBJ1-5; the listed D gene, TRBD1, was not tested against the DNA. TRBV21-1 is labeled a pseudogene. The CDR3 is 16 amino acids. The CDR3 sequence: CASKREDRGLDQPQHF. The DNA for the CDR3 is TGTGCCAGCAAACGAGAGGACAGGGGGTTGGATCAGCCCCAGCATTTT.